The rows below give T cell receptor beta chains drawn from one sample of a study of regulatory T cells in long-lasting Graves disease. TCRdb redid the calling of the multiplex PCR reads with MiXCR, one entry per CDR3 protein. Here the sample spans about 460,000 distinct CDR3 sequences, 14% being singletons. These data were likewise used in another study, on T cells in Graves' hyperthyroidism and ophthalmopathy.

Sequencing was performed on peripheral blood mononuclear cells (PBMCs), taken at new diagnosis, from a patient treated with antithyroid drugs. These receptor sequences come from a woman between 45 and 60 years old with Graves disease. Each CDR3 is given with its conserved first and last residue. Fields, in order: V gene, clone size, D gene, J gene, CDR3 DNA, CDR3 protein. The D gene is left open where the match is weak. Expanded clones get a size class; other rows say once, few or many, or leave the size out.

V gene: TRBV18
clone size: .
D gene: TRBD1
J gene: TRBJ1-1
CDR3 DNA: TGTGCCAGCTCACTGGGGACAGCCGTAATGAACACTGAAGCTTTCTTT
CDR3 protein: CASSLGTAVMNTEAFF

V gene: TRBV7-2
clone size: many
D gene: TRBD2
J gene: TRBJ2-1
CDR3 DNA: TGTGCCAGCAGCATGGGACTAGCAGATTACAATGAGCAGTTCTTC
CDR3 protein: CASSMGLADYNEQFF

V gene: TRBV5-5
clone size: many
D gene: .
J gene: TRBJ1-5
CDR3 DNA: TGTGCCAGCAGCTTTAGGGTGACGCAGGATCAGCCCCAGCATTTT
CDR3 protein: CASSFRVTQDQPQHF

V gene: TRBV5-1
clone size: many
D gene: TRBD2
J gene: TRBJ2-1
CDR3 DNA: TGCGCCAGCAGCTTGGAGCTAGCGGGTCCCACTCGTTACAATGAGCAGTTCTTC
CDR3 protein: CASSLELAGPTRYNEQFF

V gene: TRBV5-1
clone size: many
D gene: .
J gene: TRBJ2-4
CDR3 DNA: TGCGCCAGCAGTTATGGGGAGACGGGGAACATTCAGTACTTC
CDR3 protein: CASSYGETGNIQYF

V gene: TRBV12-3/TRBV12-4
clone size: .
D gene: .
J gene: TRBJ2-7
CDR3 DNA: TGTGCCAGCAGTTTAGCCGACTACGAGCAGTACTTC
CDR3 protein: CASSLADYEQYF

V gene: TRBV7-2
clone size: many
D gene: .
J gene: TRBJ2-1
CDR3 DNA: TGTGCCAGCAGCTTATCGGGAGATCGAAATGAGCAGTTCTTC
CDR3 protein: CASSLSGDRNEQFF

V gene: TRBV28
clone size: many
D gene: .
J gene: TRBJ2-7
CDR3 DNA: TGTGCCAGCAGTTCTTTCGGGACAAAAACCTACGAGCAGTACTTC
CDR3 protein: CASSSFGTKTYEQYF

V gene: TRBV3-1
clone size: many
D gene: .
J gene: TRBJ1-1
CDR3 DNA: TGTGCCAGCAGCCAAAGGGGTCCGAACACTGAAGCTTTCTTT
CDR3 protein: CASSQRGPNTEAFF

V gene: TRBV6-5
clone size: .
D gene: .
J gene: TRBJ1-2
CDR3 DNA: TGTGCCAGCAGTTACTCGGGCTACAGAAACTATGGCTACACCTTC
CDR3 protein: CASSYSGYRNYGYTF

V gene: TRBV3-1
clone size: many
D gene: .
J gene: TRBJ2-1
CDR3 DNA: TGTGCCAGCAGCCATTTTGATAGTAACTCCTACAATGAGCAGTTCTTC
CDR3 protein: CASSHFDSNSYNEQFF

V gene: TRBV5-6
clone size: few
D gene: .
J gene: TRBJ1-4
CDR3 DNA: TGTGCCAGCAGCTGGAAGACAGCAACTAATGAAAAACTGTTTTTT
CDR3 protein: CASSWKTATNEKLFF

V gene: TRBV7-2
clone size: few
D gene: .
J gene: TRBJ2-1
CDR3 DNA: TGTGCCAGCAGCTTAGCCGGGCCTAGAATGGGTGAGCAGTTCTTC
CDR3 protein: CASSLAGPRMGEQFF

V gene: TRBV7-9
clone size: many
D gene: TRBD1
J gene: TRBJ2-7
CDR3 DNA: TGTGCCAGCGAAGCCGGGACAGGGTTTTCCTACGAGCAGTACTTC
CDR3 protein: CASEAGTGFSYEQYF

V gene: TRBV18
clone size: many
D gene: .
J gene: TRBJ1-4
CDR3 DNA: TGTGCCAGCTCACCCAGGGAAGATGAAAAACTGTTTTTT
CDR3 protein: CASSPREDEKLFF

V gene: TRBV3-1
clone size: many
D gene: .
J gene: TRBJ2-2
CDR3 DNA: TGTGCCAGTAGTTTCTGGAACGGGGAGCTGTTTTTT
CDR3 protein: CASSFWNGELFF

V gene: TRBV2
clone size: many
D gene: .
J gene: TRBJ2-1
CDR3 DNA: TGTGCCAGCAGAAGAATACGACCTGAGCAGTTCTTC
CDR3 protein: CASRRIRPEQFF

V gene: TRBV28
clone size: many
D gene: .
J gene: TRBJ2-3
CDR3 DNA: TGTGCCAGCACCCCGGGGCAGGGTGCAGATACGCAGTATTTT
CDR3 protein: CASTPGQGADTQYF

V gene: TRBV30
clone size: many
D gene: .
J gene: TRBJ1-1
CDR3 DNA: TGTGCCTGGAGGAGAAGGGACCTAAACACTGAAGCTTTCTTT
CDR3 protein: CAWRRRDLNTEAFF

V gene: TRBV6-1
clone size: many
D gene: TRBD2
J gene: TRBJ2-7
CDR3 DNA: TGTGCCAGCAGTGAACTTGCGGGAGGCCCCTACGAGCAGTACTTC
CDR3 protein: CASSELAGGPYEQYF

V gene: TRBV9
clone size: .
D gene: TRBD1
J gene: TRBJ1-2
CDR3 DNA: TGTGCCAGCAGCCCCCTCGGACAGGGGGCAGGTGGCTACACCTTC
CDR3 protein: CASSPLGQGAGGYTF

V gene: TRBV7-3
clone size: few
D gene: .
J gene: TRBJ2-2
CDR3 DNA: TGTGCCAGCAGCTTAATGCTGACAGGGAACACCGGGGAGCTGTTTTTT
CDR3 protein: CASSLMLTGNTGELFF

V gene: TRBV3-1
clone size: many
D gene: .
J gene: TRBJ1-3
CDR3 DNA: TGTGCCAGCAGCCCCAACAATGGAAACACCATATATTTT
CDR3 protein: CASSPNNGNTIYF